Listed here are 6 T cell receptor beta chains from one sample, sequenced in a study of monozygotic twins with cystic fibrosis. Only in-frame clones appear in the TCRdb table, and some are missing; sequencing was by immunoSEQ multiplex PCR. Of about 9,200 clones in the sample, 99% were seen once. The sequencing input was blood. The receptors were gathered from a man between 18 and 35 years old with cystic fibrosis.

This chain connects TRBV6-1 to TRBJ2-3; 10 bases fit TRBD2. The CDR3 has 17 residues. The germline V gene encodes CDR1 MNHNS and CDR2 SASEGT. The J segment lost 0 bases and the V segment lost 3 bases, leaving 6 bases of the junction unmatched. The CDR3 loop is CASSETGTSVSTDTQYF. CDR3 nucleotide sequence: TGTGCCAGCAGTGAGACCGGGACTAGCGTTAGCACAGATACGCAGTATTTT.

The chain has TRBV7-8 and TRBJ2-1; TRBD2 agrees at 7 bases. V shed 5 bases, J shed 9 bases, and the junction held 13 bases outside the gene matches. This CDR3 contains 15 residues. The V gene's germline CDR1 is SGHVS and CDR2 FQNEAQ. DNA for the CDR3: TGTGCCAGCAGCCCCCGGGGAGGGGTTAGAGGTGAGCAGTTCTTC. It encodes CASSPRGGVRGEQFF.

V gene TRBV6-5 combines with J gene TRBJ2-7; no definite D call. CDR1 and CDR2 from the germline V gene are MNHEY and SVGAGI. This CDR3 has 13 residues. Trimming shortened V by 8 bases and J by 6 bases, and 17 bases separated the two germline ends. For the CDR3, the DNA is TGTGCCAGCGGCATCCCCCCATATTTCGAGCAGTACTTC. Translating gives CASGIPPYFEQYF.

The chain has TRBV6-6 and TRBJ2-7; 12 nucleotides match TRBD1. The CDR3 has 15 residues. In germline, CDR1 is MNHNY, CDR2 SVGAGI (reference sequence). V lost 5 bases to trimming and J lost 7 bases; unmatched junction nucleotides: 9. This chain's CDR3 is CASSRAGQGAGEQYF. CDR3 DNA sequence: TGTGCCAGCAGTCGCGCGGGACAGGGGGCGGGGGAGCAGTACTTC.

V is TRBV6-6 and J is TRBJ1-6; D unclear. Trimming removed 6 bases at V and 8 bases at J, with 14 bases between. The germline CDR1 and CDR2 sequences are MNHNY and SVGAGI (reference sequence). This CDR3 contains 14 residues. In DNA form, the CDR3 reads TGTGCCAGCAGCCGGGCGGCACTGGATTCACCCCTCCACTTT. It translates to CASSRAALDSPLHF.

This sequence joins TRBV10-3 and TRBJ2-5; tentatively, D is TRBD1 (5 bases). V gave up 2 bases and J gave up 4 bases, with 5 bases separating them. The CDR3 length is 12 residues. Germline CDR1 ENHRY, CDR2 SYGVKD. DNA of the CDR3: TGTGCCATCAGTGAGAGGGGAGAGACCCAGTACTTC. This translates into CAISERGETQYF.